The source of this TCR beta chain is a study of blood T cell repertoires in COVID-19. About the research overall: From the United States, Italy and Spain came samples of acute and convalescent COVID-19.

Profiled with immunoSEQ multiplex PCR; TCRdb holds only in-frame clones, not every one. This table holds roughly 400,000 clones, 80% to 90% found once. The sequencing sample was made of PBMCs or T cells enriched from blood (not recorded which). This receptor was obtained from a woman aged 50 to 65 who had recovered from COVID-19.

CDR3 residues: CASSRGLALNTGELFF. As DNA, the CDR3 is TGTGCCAGTAGTAGGGGACTAGCCCTGAACACCGGGGAGCTGTTTTTT. The V call is TRBV19, the J call TRBJ2-2; 9 bases line up with TRBD2. The CDR3 extends over 16 amino acids. CDR1 and CDR2 from the germline V gene are LNHDA and SQIVND (reference sequence). Trimming took 4 bases from V and 1 from J; bases not matched to a gene: 4.